This record covers a single T cell receptor (beta chain). Its antigen is still unknown. These data are taken from a study of OX40 agonist ivuxolimab in advanced cancers. Regarding the study as a whole: It was also the case that some nonresponders had low normalized T-cell clonal expansion. Within 6 weeks, CD4+ and CD8+ blood T cells expanded clonally at 0.1 to 3.0 mg/kg.

Profiled with immunoSEQ multiplex PCR; TCRdb holds only in-frame clones, not every one. Of some 21,000 clones listed, roughly 89% are singletons. The clonotype originates from an adult with an advanced solid tumor such as melanoma, head and neck, liver or kidney cancer. The sequencing here drew on CD4+ or CD8+ T cells sorted from blood, taken in a trial of the OX40 agonist ivuxolimab.

CDR3 region: CASSLQLVVDEQFF. CDR3 nucleotide sequence: TGCGCCAGCAGCTTGCAACTAGTGGTTGATGAGCAGTTCTTC. This chain connects TRBV5-1 to TRBJ2-1; possibly TRBD2 for D (5 bases). Trimming cost V 1 base and J 8 bases, with 13 bases left between them. CDR3 length equals 14 residues. From germline, CDR1 is SGHRS and CDR2 YFSETQ.